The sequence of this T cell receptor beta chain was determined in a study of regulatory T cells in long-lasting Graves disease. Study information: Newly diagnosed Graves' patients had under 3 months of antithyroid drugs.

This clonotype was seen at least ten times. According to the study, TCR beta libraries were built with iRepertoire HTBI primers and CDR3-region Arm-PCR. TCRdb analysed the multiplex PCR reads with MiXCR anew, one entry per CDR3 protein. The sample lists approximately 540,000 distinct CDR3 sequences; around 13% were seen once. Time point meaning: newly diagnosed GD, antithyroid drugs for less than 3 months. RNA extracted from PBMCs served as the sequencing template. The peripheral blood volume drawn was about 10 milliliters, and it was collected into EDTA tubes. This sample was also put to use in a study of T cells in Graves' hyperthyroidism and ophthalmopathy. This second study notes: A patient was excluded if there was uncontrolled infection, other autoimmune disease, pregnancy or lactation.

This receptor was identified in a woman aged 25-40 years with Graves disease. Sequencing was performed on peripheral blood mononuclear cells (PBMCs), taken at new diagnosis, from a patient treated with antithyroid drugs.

CDR3 residues: CASSTERSTDTQYF. In nucleotides, the CDR3 is TGTGCCAGCAGCACGGAGCGCAGCACAGATACGCAGTATTTT. This chain connects TRBV7-9 to TRBJ2-3; D is unclear. The ends were cut back, 5 bases at V and 0 bases at J, with 9 bases in the middle. This CDR3 contains 14 residues. Germline lookup yields CDR1 SEHNR and CDR2 FQNEAQ (reference sequence).